This TCR beta chain emerged from a study of blood T cell repertoires in COVID-19. Looking at the study overall: From the United States, Italy and Spain came samples of acute and convalescent COVID-19. T cells, B-cell-depleted T cells, or PBMCs supplied cDNA or gDNA.

The V and J ends lost 4 bases and 10 bases respectively, with 7 bases between them. The CDR3 totals 10 residues. Germline-derived CDR1 and CDR2 are DFQATT and SNEGSKA (reference sequence). Original processing methods: Amplified reference gene primers provided the basis for estimating nucleated cell counts. Measured with immunoSEQ multiplex PCR; TCRdb has only the in-frame clones, and not every one. Clone size and V and J calls were adopted from that table, with D and trimming inferred from the DNA. This table has some 200,000 clones, 86% appearing once. The V call is TRBV20-1, the J call TRBJ1-4; D remains ambiguous. Sequencing was done on a sample of peripheral blood. This receptor was obtained from a man in his 70s with acute or convalescent COVID-19. CDR3 amino acids: CSAKWRKLFF. CDR3 bases: TGCAGTGCTAAATGGAGAAAACTGTTTTTT.